These T cell receptor beta chains were read from a single sample in a study of cytomegalovirus exposure and HLA in healthy donors. Sequencing was performed with immunoSEQ multiplex PCR; in TCRdb, only in-frame clones are kept and a portion is missing. The repertoire holds about 110,000 clones, with 81% as singletons. Sequenced input: PBMCs. The receptors originated from a woman in her thirties in good health and CMV-seronegative. The CDR3 runs from the conserved cysteine through the conserved F or W. D genes are given only for firm matches. Not all rows give a size; the values are once, few, many and, for expanded clones, a class.

TRBV7-9	TRBD2	TRBJ2-5	.	CASSFTSGQETQYF	TGTGCCAGCAGCTTCACTAGCGGCCAAGAGACCCAGTACTTC
TRBV29-1	TRBD2	TRBJ2-3	few	CSVEGLAGGVDTQYF	TGCAGCGTTGAGGGACTAGCGGGAGGAGTAGATACGCAGTATTTT
TRBV7-9	.	TRBJ1-3	few	CASSSAGGSGNTIYF	TGTGCCAGCAGCTCGGCAGGCGGGTCTGGAAACACCATATATTTT
TRBV15	.	TRBJ2-2	.	CATSPNRGWELFF	TGTGCCACCAGCCCTAATAGGGGGTGGGAGCTGTTTTTT
TRBV18	.	TRBJ2-7	.	CASSPMEGEQYF	TGTGCCAGCTCACCGATGGAGGGCGAGCAGTACTTC
TRBV6-5	.	TRBJ1-3	.	CASSSDGGVTIYF	TGTGCCAGCAGTTCCGACGGGGGGGTCACCATATATTTT
TRBV2	.	TRBJ2-1	.	CASSEGRVAFTLMQFF	TGTGCCAGCAGTGAAGGCAGGGTTGCTTTCACTCTCATGCAGTTCTTC
TRBV4-1	.	TRBJ2-7	.	CASSQQTEGYEQYF	TGCGCCAGCAGCCAACAGACAGAAGGCTACGAGCAGTACTTC
TRBV19	TRBD2	TRBJ2-1	.	CASTELTSGSYNEQFF	TGTGCCAGTACGGAGCTGACTAGCGGCTCCTACAATGAGCAGTTCTTC
TRBV11-2	TRBD2	TRBJ2-5	.	CASSLGISGSGGGTQYF	TGTGCCAGCAGCTTAGGAATTAGCGGGAGTGGGGGGGGGACCCAGTACTTC
TRBV27	TRBD1	TRBJ2-3	.	CASSFFSRDREDTQYF	TGTGCCAGCAGTTTTTTTTCCCGGGACAGGGAAGATACGCAGTATTTT
TRBV19	.	TRBJ2-5	.	CASSKGKGGEETQYF	TGTGCCAGTAGTAAAGGAAAGGGGGGGGAGGAGACCCAGTACTTC
TRBV10-1	.	TRBJ2-7	.	CASSGSSEGPPTSYEQYF	TGCGCCAGCAGTGGGTCGTCGGAGGGCCCTCCCACCTCCTACGAGCAGTACTTC
TRBV7-9	.	TRBJ1-4	.	CASLHWGETNEKLFF	TGTGCCAGCCTCCATTGGGGGGAAACTAATGAAAAATTGTTTTTT
TRBV9	.	TRBJ2-7	once	CASSPRGLYEQYF	TGTGCCAGCAGCCCGCGGGGTCTCTACGAGCAGTACTTC
TRBV25-1	.	TRBJ1-5	.	CASSRDGSWQPQHF	TGTGCCAGCAGTCGGGACGGGAGTTGGCAGCCCCAGCATTTT
TRBV2	TRBD1	TRBJ1-1	.	CASSADYSGGNTEAFF	TGTGCCAGCAGTGCAGACTACTCAGGGGGGAACACTGAAGCTTTCTTT
TRBV5-1	.	TRBJ2-6	.	CASSLTGGGEGANVLTF	TGCGCCAGCAGCTTGACGGGAGGGGGCGAAGGGGCCAACGTCCTGACTTTC
TRBV6-4	TRBD2	TRBJ2-3	.	CASSDLAGTDMQYF	TGTGCCAGCAGTGATCTAGCGGGAACAGATATGCAGTATTTT
TRBV6-1	TRBD1	TRBJ2-5	few	CASSEAVPGQGAETQYF	TGTGCCAGCAGTGAAGCTGTTCCGGGACAGGGGGCCGAGACCCAGTACTTC
TRBV6-5	TRBD1	TRBJ1-5	.	CASSGDRSNQPQHF	TGTGCCAGCAGTGGGGACAGGAGCAATCAGCCCCAGCATTTT
TRBV5-4	.	TRBJ1-1	.	CASRNIIGWNTEAFF	TGTGCCAGCAGGAATATAATCGGGTGGAACACTGAAGCTTTCTTT
TRBV9	TRBD1	TRBJ1-1	once	CASSVAGQGNTEAFF	TGTGCCAGCAGCGTAGCCGGACAGGGGAACACTGAAGCTTTCTTT
TRBV7-2	.	TRBJ2-3	once	CASSSPNTRGLWTDTQYF	TGTGCCAGCAGCTCCCCTAATACCCGGGGTTTGTGGACAGATACGCAGTATTTT
TRBV6-1	TRBD1	TRBJ1-1	.	CASSRTGGNTEAFF	TGTGCCAGCAGTAGGACAGGGGGTAACACTGAAGCTTTCTTT